Listed here are 28 T cell receptor beta chains from one sample, sequenced in a study of blood T cells in healthy people across ages. Then a second PCR, running roughly 7 to 11 cycles, was carried out with a sample-barcoded 5' primer and a J-beta primer mix. Using its own MiXCR run on the 5' RACE reads, TCRdb lists one record per CDR3 protein. Counted here are 1.6 million or so distinct CDR3 sequences, roughly 32% occurring once; the ten biggest clones make up 10% to 12%. The sample was blood. These receptors were collected from a woman aged 25 to 39 in good health.

This clonotype was observed a handful of times. The chain recombines TRBV28 with TRBJ2-7, with D possibly matching TRBD2 (5 bases). This CDR3 is built from 12 residues. The V gene lost 8 bases and the J gene lost 6 bases, with 14 bases spanning the gap. Germline assignment: CDR1 MDHEN and CDR2 SYDVKM. The CDR3 is CASRGLKIEQYF. In nucleotides, the CDR3 is TGTGCCAGCCGAGGACTCAAAATCGAGCAGTACTTC.

The CDR3 region has the DNA TGTGCCAGCAGTGGTAAAGGTGGGGCCAACGTCCTGACTTTC. Translated, it gives CASSGKGGANVLTF. This sequence joins TRBV12-3 or TRBV12-4 and TRBJ2-6; no firm D call. Trimming stripped 5 bases from V and 3 bases from J, with 8 bases between. The CDR3 has 14 amino acids.

The chain joins TRBV20-1 to TRBJ1-5; TRBD1 agrees at 8 bases. CDR1 DFQATT and CDR2 SNEGSKA come from the germline V gene (reference sequence). This CDR3 comprises 14 residues. V was pared by 1 base and J by 6 bases, with 5 bases of the junction left unmatched. The CDR3 reads CSARAAGGVQPQHF. The CDR3 DNA reads as TGCAGTGCTAGAGCGGCAGGGGGCGTTCAGCCCCAGCATTTT.

A few counts support this clonotype. The genes are TRBV30 and TRBJ2-7, with 10 bases matching TRBD2. This CDR3 is 13 amino acids long. From germline, CDR1 is GTSNPN and CDR2 SVGIG (reference sequence). With V trimmed by 0 bases and J by 7 bases, 3 bases remained unmatched. For the CDR3, the DNA is TGTGCCTGGAGTGTCACTAGCGGGGTTGAGCAGTACTTC. This translates into CAWSVTSGVEQYF. The whole variable domain, remainder taken from reference TRBV30 and TRBJ2-7, is SQTIHQWPATLVQPVGSPLSLECTVEGTSNPNLYWYRQAAGRGLQLLFYSVGIGQISSEVPQNLSASRPQDRQFILSSKKLLLSDSGFYLCAWSVTSGVEQYFGPGTRLTVT.

The chain combines TRBV10-3 with TRBJ1-1; 7 nucleotides match TRBD1. Losses at the gene ends were 11 bases for V and 6 bases for J; bases not matched to a gene: 9. This CDR3 contains 12 residues. From germline, CDR1 is ENHRY and CDR2 SYGVKD. The DNA for the CDR3 is TGTGCCCCGACAGGGCTTGAGTCTGAAGCTTTCTTT. As protein: CAPTGLESEAFF.

This clonotype came up a few times. The genes are TRBV28 and TRBJ2-4; 11 bases map to TRBD1. CDR1 MDHEN and CDR2 SYDVKM come from the germline V gene. The trim removed 2 bases at V and 10 bases at J, leaving 1 base unmatched. There are 13 residues in the CDR3. In DNA form, the CDR3 reads TGTGCCAGCAGTTTAGGGGACAGGGGGATTCAGTACTTC. Its protein is CASSLGDRGIQYF.

The chain is built from TRBV29-1 and TRBJ2-3; D remains ambiguous. Deletions cut 7 bases from V and 5 bases from J, with 13 bases between. Germline V gene data show CDR1 as SQVTM and CDR2 as ANQGSEA. CDR3 length equals 12 residues. CDR3 bases: TGCAGCGGAATAAGGGCAGTAGATACGCAGTATTTT. This sequence encodes CSGIRAVDTQYF.

The sample holds a few counts of this clonotype. V and J are TRBV7-9 and TRBJ1-2; D gene ambiguous. CDR3 length equals 14 residues. The V and J ends lost 5 bases and 4 bases respectively, with 14 bases between them. CDR1 and CDR2 from the germline V gene are SEHNR and FQNEAQ (reference sequence). The CDR3 DNA reads as TGTGCCAGCAGCCGGACGGCTCCAGCCTATGGCTACACCTTC. Protein sequence: CASSRTAPAYGYTF.

Concerning this clonotype itself: This may be a read error: a much more frequent sequence differs by one nucleotide. The chain recombines TRBV10-3 with TRBJ2-6; D is ambiguous. CDR1 is ENHRY, CDR2 SYGVKD, per germline. There are 14 residues in the CDR3. CDR3 loop: CAIGDPSGANVLTF. CDR3 nucleotides: TGTGCCATCGGTGACCCCTCTGGGGCCAACGTCCTGACTTTC.

The CDR3 DNA is TGTGCCAGCAGGGAAGCGAACATTTGGGCAGATACGCAGTATTTT. Its translation is CASREANIWADTQYF. The chain joins TRBV12-3 or TRBV12-4 to TRBJ2-3; D unresolved. This CDR3 spans 15 amino acids. The V end lost 6 bases, the J end lost 4 bases, and 17 bases lay between the germline ends.

This clonotype was recorded a few times. The chain couples TRBV3-1 to TRBJ2-7; D uncertain. This CDR3 has 14 amino acids. Trimming removed 0 bases from V and 5 bases from J, with 11 bases in between. Germline CDR1 is LGHDT and CDR2 is YNNKEL (reference sequence). The DNA for the CDR3 is TGTGCCAGCAGCCAAGAATCGCGGCACCACGAGCAGTACTTC. Protein sequence: CASSQESRHHEQYF.

As concerns this clonotype: At one of its ends the junction is not consistent with the germline gene, which may arise from a read error. The rearrangement links TRBV7-6 to TRBJ2-1, with D maybe TRBD2 (6 bases). The CDR3 loop spans 16 amino acids. CDR1 and CDR2 from the germline V gene are SGHVS and FNYEAQ. The CDR3 sequence is CASNLQGLPPYNEQFF. CDR3 bases: TGTGCCAGCAACTTACAAGGACTACCTCCTTACAATGAGCAGTTCTTC. The full variable domain, completed using reference TRBV7-6 and TRBJ2-1, is GAGVSQSPRYKVTKRGQDVALRCDPISGHVSLYWYRQALGQGPEFLTYFNYEAQQDKSGLPNDRFSAERPEGSISTLTIQRTEQRDSAMYRCASNLQGLPPYNEQFFGPGTRLTVL.

This clonotype was counted only a few times. V and J are TRBV6-5 and TRBJ2-1; 10 nucleotides align to TRBD2. The CDR3 covers 15 residues. The V segment lost 7 bases and the J segment 3 bases; nucleotides outside the gene matches: 6. From germline, CDR1 is MNHEY and CDR2 SVGAGI. Here the CDR3 reads CASTWTSGVYNEQFF. For the CDR3, the DNA is TGTGCCAGCACCTGGACTAGCGGCGTCTACAATGAGCAGTTCTTC.

V is TRBV20-1 and J is TRBJ1-2; D uncertain. The CDR3 runs 13 residues. Germline V gene data show CDR1 as DFQATT and CDR2 as SNEGSKA (reference sequence). Deletions cut 3 bases from V and 7 bases from J, with 15 bases between. In DNA form, the CDR3 reads TGCAGTGCTAGTTTGGCAGAGGGATCTGGCTACACCTTC. This gives the protein CSASLAEGSGYTF.

This clonotype was observed many times. This sequence joins TRBV7-6 and TRBJ2-6; D possibly corresponds to TRBD1 (6 bases). Germline V gene sequence: CDR1 SGHVS, CDR2 FNYEAQ. Trimming removed 2 bases at V and 1 base at J, with 15 bases between. The CDR3 loop spans 18 amino acids. Here the CDR3 reads CASSLLVQGMSGANVLTF. CDR3 sequence (DNA): TGTGCCAGCAGCTTACTTGTACAGGGCATGTCTGGGGCCAACGTCCTGACTTTC.

The CDR3 DNA is TGTGCCATCAGTGCCCAGGGGGGGCACCAAGCCTACGAGCAGTACTTC. Residues: CAISAQGGHQAYEQYF. This chain links TRBV10-3 with TRBJ2-4; the D gene could be TRBD1 or TRBD2 (7 bases each). The J call may be in error: the DNA end matches TRBJ2-7 better. The V gene's germline CDR1 is ENHRY and CDR2 SYGVKD. The CDR3 loop spans 16 amino acids.

The rearrangement uses TRBV6-5 and TRBJ2-5; 12 positions agree with TRBD2. The trim removed 7 bases at V and 11 bases at J, leaving 8 bases unmatched. In germline, CDR1 is MNHEY, CDR2 SVGAGI. The CDR3 loop spans 13 amino acids. The CDR3 DNA sequence: TGTGCCAGCAACCTAGCGGGAGGGAATGAGCAGTACTTC. It is translated as CASNLAGGNEQYF.

This chain's CDR3 is CASRQTEAQETQYF. CDR3 DNA: TGTGCCAGCAGACAGACAGAGGCCCAAGAGACCCAGTACTTC. V is TRBV28 and J is TRBJ2-5, with D perhaps matching TRBD1 (5 bases). The V and J ends lost 6 bases and 1 base respectively, with 12 bases between them. The CDR3 has 14 amino acids. The V gene's germline CDR1 is MDHEN and CDR2 SYDVKM.

This chain connects TRBV20-1 to TRBJ1-2; D ambiguous. With 2 bases removed from V and 9 bases from J, the gap between germline ends came to 19 bases. The germline V gene has CDR1 DFQATT and CDR2 SNEGSKA (reference sequence). This CDR3 region has 14 residues. The CDR3 loop reads CSARSNVGFVSYTF. CDR3 in DNA: TGCAGTGCTAGATCTAACGTAGGTTTCGTGAGCTACACCTTC.

V usage is TRBV7-9 and J usage is TRBJ1-2; D uncertain. The CDR3 has 14 residues. With 1 base removed from V and 8 bases from J, the gap between germline ends came to 14 bases. In germline, CDR1 is SEHNR, CDR2 FQNEAQ (reference sequence). CDR3 DNA sequence: TGTGCCAGCAGCTTAGATCGATCAAGGGAAGGCTACACCTTC. Its translation is CASSLDRSREGYTF.

This clonotype was recorded a few times. The rearrangement links TRBV20-1 to TRBJ2-1; 8 positions agree with TRBD1. Per germline, CDR1 DFQATT and CDR2 SNEGSKA (reference sequence). This CDR3 contains 14 residues. V was pared by 6 bases and J by 7 bases, with 11 bases of the junction left unmatched. In nucleotides, the CDR3 is TGCAGTGCAGCCGACAGGGGCGGGTGGAATGAGCAGTTCTTC. Protein product: CSAADRGGWNEQFF.

This clonotype was picked up many times. The rearrangement joins TRBV7-2 to TRBJ2-7, with a tentative D call TRBD2 (5 bases). Trimming took 5 bases from V and 2 from J, leaving 16 bases between them. Germline V gives CDR1 SGHTA, CDR2 FQGNSA. This CDR3 is 15 amino acids long. CDR3 in DNA: TGTGCCAGCAGCCGGCCGGGATCCGTGGCCTACGAGCAGTACTTC. This translates into CASSRPGSVAYEQYF.

The chain carries TRBV5-6 and TRBJ2-2; D perhaps matches TRBD2 (6 bases). V was cut by 4 bases and J by 2 bases, with 18 bases left in between. Germline V gene sequence: CDR1 SGHDT, CDR2 YYEEEE. The CDR3 runs to 17 residues. CDR3 in amino acids: CASSALGRGVNTGELFF. The CDR3 coding sequence is TGTGCCAGCAGCGCTCTTGGGCGGGGAGTCAACACCGGGGAGCTGTTTTTT.

The genes are TRBV7-8 and TRBJ2-7; TRBD2 might be the D (5 bases). The germline V gene has CDR1 SGHVS and CDR2 FQNEAQ. Trimming removed 0 bases from V and 3 bases from J, with 15 bases in between. CDR3 length: 16 amino acids. CDR3 region: CASSLASLGVSYEQYF. CDR3 nucleotide sequence: TGTGCCAGCAGCTTAGCGTCCCTCGGGGTGAGCTACGAGCAGTACTTC.

The chain recombines TRBV9 with TRBJ1-1; weak D call: TRBD1 (6 bases). CDR3 length equals 14 residues. V lost 3 bases and J lost 3, with 12 bases in between. The V gene's germline CDR1 is SGDLS and CDR2 YYNGEE. Here the CDR3 reads CASSARPGDTEAFF. CDR3 bases: TGTGCCAGCAGCGCGAGACCAGGGGACACTGAAGCTTTCTTT.

The chain employs TRBV6-1 and TRBJ2-1, with TRBD1 as a possible D gene (6 bases). Between the trimmed V and J ends, which lost 8 bases and 14 bases, there was a span of 19 bases. Per the germline V gene, CDR1 is MNHNS and CDR2 is SASEGT. CDR3 length: 12 residues. DNA of the CDR3: TGTGCCAGCGGCCAAGCCGGGACAAACAAGTTCTTC. Its translation: CASGQAGTNKFF.

Only a few counts were recorded for this clonotype. V usage is TRBV11-2 and J usage is TRBJ2-7, with D tentatively TRBD2 (5 bases). This CDR3 contains 15 residues. Germline V lookup: CDR1 SGHAT, CDR2 FQNNGV. The germline V and J ends were trimmed by 5 bases and 5 bases, with 19 bases remaining between them. CDR3 residues: CASSASTRWSDEQYF. The CDR3, as DNA: TGTGCCAGCAGCGCCAGTACTAGGTGGAGCGACGAGCAGTACTTC. Using reference TRBV11-2 and TRBJ2-7 for the parts outside the CDR3, the full variable domain is EAGVAQSPRYKIIEKRQSVAFWCNPISGHATLYWYQQILGQGPKLLIQFQNNGVVDDSQLPKDRFSAERLKGVDSTLKIQPAKLEDSAVYLCASSASTRWSDEQYFGPGTRLTVT.

The V gene is TRBV27, the J gene TRBJ1-2, with a possible D match to TRBD1 (5 bases). V was trimmed by 7 bases and J by 5 bases, leaving 20 bases between them. CDR3 length equals 15 residues. CDR1 and CDR2 (germline): MNHEY, SMNVEV (reference sequence). CDR3 protein: CASNPEGMRGYGYTF. In DNA form, the CDR3 reads TGTGCCAGCAACCCCGAGGGAATGAGGGGTTATGGCTACACCTTC.